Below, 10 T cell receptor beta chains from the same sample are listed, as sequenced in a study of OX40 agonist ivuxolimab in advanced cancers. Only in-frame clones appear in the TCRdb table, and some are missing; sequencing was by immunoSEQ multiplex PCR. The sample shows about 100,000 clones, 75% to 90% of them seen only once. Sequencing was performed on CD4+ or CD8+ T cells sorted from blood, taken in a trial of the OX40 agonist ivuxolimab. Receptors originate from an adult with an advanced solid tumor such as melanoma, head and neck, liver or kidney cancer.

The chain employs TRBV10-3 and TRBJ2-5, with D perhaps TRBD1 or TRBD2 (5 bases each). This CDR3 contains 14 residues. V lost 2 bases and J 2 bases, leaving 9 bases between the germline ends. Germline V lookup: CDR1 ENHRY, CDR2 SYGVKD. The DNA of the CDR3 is TGTGCCATCAGTGAGGGGGACGGACAAGAGACCCAGTACTTC. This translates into CAISEGDGQETQYF.

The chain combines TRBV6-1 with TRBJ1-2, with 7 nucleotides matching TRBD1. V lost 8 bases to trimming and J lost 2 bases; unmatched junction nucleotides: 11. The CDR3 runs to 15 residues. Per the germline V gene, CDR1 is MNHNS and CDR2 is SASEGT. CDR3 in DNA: TGTGCCAGCGCCCCGACAGGGATCCTCAACTATGGCTACACCTTC. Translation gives CASAPTGILNYGYTF.

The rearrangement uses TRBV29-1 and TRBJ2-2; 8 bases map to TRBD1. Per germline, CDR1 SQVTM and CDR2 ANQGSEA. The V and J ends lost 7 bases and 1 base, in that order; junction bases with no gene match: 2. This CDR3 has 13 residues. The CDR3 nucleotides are TGCAGCGGGACAGGGTTGAACACCGGGGAGCTGTTTTTT. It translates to CSGTGLNTGELFF.

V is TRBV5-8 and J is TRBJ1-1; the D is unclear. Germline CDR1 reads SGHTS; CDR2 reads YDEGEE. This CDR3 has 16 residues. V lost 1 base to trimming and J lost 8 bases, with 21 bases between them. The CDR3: CASSLRIGPKAAEAFF. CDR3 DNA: TGTGCCAGCAGCTTGAGGATTGGACCCAAGGCCGCCGAAGCTTTCTTT.

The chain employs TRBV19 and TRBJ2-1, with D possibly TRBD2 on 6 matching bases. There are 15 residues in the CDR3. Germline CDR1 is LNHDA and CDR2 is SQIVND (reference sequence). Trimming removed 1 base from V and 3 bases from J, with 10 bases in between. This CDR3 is CASSIGTGSYNEQFF. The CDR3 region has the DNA TGTGCCAGTAGTATAGGGACCGGGAGCTACAATGAGCAGTTCTTC. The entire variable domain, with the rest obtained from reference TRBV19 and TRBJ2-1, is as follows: DGGITQSPKYLFRKEGQNVTLSCEQNLNHDAMYWYRQDPGQGLRLIYYSQIVNDFQKGDIAEGYSVSREKKESFPLTVTSAQKNPTAFYLCASSIGTGSYNEQFFGPGTRLTVL.

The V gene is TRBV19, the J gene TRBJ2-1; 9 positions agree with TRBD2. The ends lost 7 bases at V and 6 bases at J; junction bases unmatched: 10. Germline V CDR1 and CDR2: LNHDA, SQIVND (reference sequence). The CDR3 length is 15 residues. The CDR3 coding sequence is TGTGCCAGTAAGGGTCAGAGCGGGAGGTTCAATGAGCAGTTCTTC. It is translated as CASKGQSGRFNEQFF.

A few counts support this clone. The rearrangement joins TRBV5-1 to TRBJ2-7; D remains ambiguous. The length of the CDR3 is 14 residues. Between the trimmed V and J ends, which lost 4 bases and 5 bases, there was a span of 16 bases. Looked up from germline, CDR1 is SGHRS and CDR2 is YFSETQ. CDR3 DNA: TGCGCCAGCAGCCAATTGGGGTTAGGGAACGAGCAGTACTTC. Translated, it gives CASSQLGLGNEQYF.

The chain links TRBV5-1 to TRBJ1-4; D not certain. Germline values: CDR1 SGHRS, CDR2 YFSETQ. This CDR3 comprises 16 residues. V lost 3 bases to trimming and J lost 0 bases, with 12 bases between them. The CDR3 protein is CASSSFDGPTNEKLFF. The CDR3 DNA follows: TGCGCCAGCAGCTCCTTCGACGGCCCAACTAATGAAAAACTGTTTTTT.

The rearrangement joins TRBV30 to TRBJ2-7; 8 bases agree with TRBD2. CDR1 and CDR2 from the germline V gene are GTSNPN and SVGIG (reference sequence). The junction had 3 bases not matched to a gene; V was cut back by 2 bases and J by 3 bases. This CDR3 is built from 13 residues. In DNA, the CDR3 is TGTGCCTGGAGTCAGGGGACTAGCTACGAGCAGTACTTC. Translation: CAWSQGTSYEQYF.

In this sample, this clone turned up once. CDR3 sequence (DNA): TGTGCCAGCAGCCAGAGCAGGGGGCTGGGAACTGAAGCTTTCTTT. This gives the protein CASSQSRGLGTEAFF. V and J are TRBV14 and TRBJ1-1; 8 bases agree with TRBD1. Germline-derived CDR1 and CDR2 are SGHDN and FVKESK. This CDR3 has 15 residues. Trimming at V came to 3 bases and at J to 5 bases, leaving 8 bases not matched to a gene.